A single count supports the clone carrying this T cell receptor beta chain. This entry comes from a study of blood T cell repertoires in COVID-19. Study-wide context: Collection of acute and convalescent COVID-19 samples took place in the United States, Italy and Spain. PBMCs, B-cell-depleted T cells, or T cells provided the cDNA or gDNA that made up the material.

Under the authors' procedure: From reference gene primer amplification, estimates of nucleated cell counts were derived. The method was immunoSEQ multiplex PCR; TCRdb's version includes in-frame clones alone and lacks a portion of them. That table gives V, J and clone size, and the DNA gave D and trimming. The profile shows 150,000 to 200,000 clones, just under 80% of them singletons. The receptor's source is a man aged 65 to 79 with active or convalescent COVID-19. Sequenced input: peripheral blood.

In DNA form, the CDR3 reads TGTGCCTGTGACAGAGGTAGCAGCCAAGAGACCCAGTACTTC. Translation gives CACDRGSSQETQYF. The chain has TRBV30 and TRBJ2-5; tentatively, D is TRBD1 (5 bases). From germline, CDR1 is GTSNPN and CDR2 SVGIG (reference sequence). The CDR3 is 14 residues long. V was clipped by 6 bases and J by 1 base, with 15 bases between them. Full variable domain (remainder filled in from reference TRBV30 and TRBJ2-5): SQTIHQWPATLVQPVGSPLSLECTVEGTSNPNLYWYRQAAGRGLQLLFYSVGIGQISSEVPQNLSASRPQDRQFILSSKKLLLSDSGFYLCACDRGSSQETQYFGPGTRLLVL.